These 31 T cell receptor beta chains originate from one sample sequenced in a study of T-cell reconstitution after alpha-beta-depleted transplantation in children. The TCRbeta library was prepared with unique molecular identifiers. One entry per CDR3 protein results from TCRdb running MiXCR on the PCR reads. The table includes 150,000 to 200,000 distinct CDR3 sequences, just under 6.5% detected once. The source was PBMCs, collected before TCRalphabeta/CD19-depleted stem cell transplant. These receptors were obtained from a girl less than two years old with combined immunodeficiency, due to receive a stem cell transplant.

This clonotype was seen at least ten times. The rearrangement links TRBV3-1 to TRBJ2-4; 8 nucleotides line up with TRBD1. The CDR3 extends over 17 amino acids. J gave up 3 bases and V 0 bases, and 7 bases lay outside the gene matches. Germline loops: CDR1 LGHDT, CDR2 YNNKEL (reference sequence). This chain's CDR3 is CASSQEKTGALKNIQYF. In DNA, the CDR3 is TGTGCCAGCAGCCAAGAGAAGACAGGGGCCCTCAAAAACATTCAGTACTTC.

Ten or more counts support this clonotype. The rearrangement uses TRBV29-1 and TRBJ1-2, with a possible D match to TRBD1 (6 bases). V shed 5 bases and J shed 0 bases, with 13 bases lying between them. Per germline, CDR1 SQVTM and CDR2 ANQGSEA. CDR3 size: 14 residues. CDR3 bases: TGCAGCGTTCCTACAGGGTCGGCTAACTATGGCTACACCTTC. It encodes CSVPTGSANYGYTF.

Details on this clonotype: One end of the junction fails to match germline, which may point to a read error. This sequence joins TRBV20-1 and TRBJ2-7, with 7 bases aligning to TRBD2. The germline gives CDR1 DFQATT, CDR2 SNEGSKA (reference sequence). The CDR3 loop spans 16 amino acids. In DNA, the CDR3 is TGCTGTGCCCCCGACCCACTAGCGAACGCACCCCACGAGCAGTACTTC. Its protein product is CCAPDPLANAPHEQYF.

This clonotype appeared many times. This chain joins TRBV11-2 and TRBJ2-7; unclear D gene. The CDR3 totals 13 residues. Germline CDR1 is SGHAT and CDR2 is FQNNGV. V lost 4 bases, J lost 6 bases, and 13 bases lay in between. In DNA form, the CDR3 reads TGTGCCAGCAGCTCAGGTATGGATGCCGAGCAGTACTTC. This codes for CASSSGMDAEQYF.

As regards this clonotype: A much larger clone is a single base away; this may be a read error. The CDR3 reads CGSSLQGSPYEQYF. In DNA form, the CDR3 reads TGTGGCAGCAGTTTACAGGGAAGTCCCTACGAGCAGTACTTC. The V gene is TRBV27, the J gene TRBJ2-7; possibly TRBD1 for D (6 bases). The CDR3 sequence is 14 residues long. In germline, CDR1 is MNHEY, CDR2 SMNVEV (reference sequence).

This clonotype was observed many times. The chain carries TRBV4-3 and TRBJ2-5, with 9 bases lining up with TRBD2. Germline V gene data show CDR1 as LGHNA and CDR2 as YSLEER. Trimming removed 1 base from V and 5 bases from J; junction bases left unmatched: 8. The CDR3 is 16 amino acids. CDR3 nucleotide sequence: TGCGCCAGCAGCCAAGGCAGCGGGGGGTCCGGGGAGACCCAGTACTTC. Residues: CASSQGSGGSGETQYF.

This clonotype was seen once. Given a much more abundant clone one base away, this may be a read error. The V call is TRBV3-1, the J call TRBJ2-1; 7 bases are a match to TRBD1. Germline CDR1 is LGHDT and CDR2 is YNNKEL (reference sequence). The CDR3 runs to 14 residues. The CDR3 spells CASSQGIQGNGQFF. In DNA form, the CDR3 reads TGTGCCAGCAGCCAAGGGATACAGGGGAATGGGCAGTTCTTC.

This clonotype showed up many times. The chain joins TRBV12-3 or TRBV12-4 to TRBJ1-1; D not resolved. V lost 5 bases, J lost 3 bases, and 4 bases lay in between. This CDR3 has 11 residues. For the CDR3, the DNA is TGTGCCAGCAGTCCCGACACTGAAGCTTTCTTT. This gives the protein CASSPDTEAFF.

Ten or more counts support this clonotype. This chain connects TRBV7-2 to TRBJ1-1, with D uncertain. Germline assignment: CDR1 SGHTA and CDR2 FQGNSA. This CDR3 comprises 14 residues. V gave up 5 bases and J gave up 0 bases, with 10 bases separating them. The CDR3 reads CASSRTPLNTEAFF. CDR3 in DNA: TGTGCCAGCAGCCGGACCCCTCTGAACACTGAAGCTTTCTTT.

This clonotype has at least ten counts. The chain employs TRBV7-3 and TRBJ2-1; TRBD2 matches 9 bases. This CDR3 spans 15 amino acids. V trimming: 5 bases; J trimming: 6 bases; junction bases outside the gene matches: 8. Germline CDR1 SGHTA, CDR2 FQGTGA. The CDR3 region has the DNA TGTGCCAGCAGCATTAGCGGGAGCCTACTCAATGAGCAGTTCTTC. This gives the protein CASSISGSLLNEQFF.

This clonotype was picked up many times. This chain uses TRBV6-4 with TRBJ2-2, with 7 nucleotides matching TRBD1. CDR3 length equals 18 residues. Germline V CDR1 and CDR2: MRHNA, SNTAGT. V trimming: 0 bases; J trimming: 5 bases; junction bases outside the gene matches: 12. The CDR3 sequence is CASSDSFVGYRGTGELFF. In DNA form, the CDR3 reads TGTGCCAGCAGTGACTCGTTCGTTGGTTACAGGGGAACCGGGGAGCTGTTTTTT.

This clonotype came up many times. The chain uses TRBV29-1 and TRBJ2-3, with D perhaps TRBD1 (6 bases). Germline CDR1 reads SQVTM; CDR2 reads ANQGSEA. The CDR3 extends over 13 amino acids. V was clipped by 6 bases and J by 2 bases, with 12 bases between them. In nucleotides, the CDR3 is TGCAGCGTGGGGTGGGACAACACAGATACGCAGTATTTT. The encoded protein is CSVGWDNTDTQYF.

This clonotype was counted at least ten times. The rearrangement joins TRBV28 to TRBJ2-1; weak D call: TRBD2 (5 bases). This CDR3 comprises 16 residues. From germline, CDR1 is MDHEN and CDR2 SYDVKM. V gave up 5 bases and J gave up 0 bases, with 14 bases separating them. This chain's CDR3 is CASSLWTQSSYNEQFF. CDR3 coding DNA: TGTGCCAGCAGTCTCTGGACTCAGAGCTCCTACAATGAGCAGTTCTTC. Using reference TRBV28 and TRBJ2-1 for the parts outside the CDR3, the full variable domain is DVKVTQSSRYLVKRTGEKVFLECVQDMDHENMFWYRQDPGLGLRLIYFSYDVKMKEKGDIPEGYSVSREKKERFSLILESASTNQTSMYLCASSLWTQSSYNEQFFGPGTRLTVL.

Turning to this clonotype: A much larger clone lies one base from this, so it may be a read error. This chain connects TRBV5-4 to TRBJ2-1; D is undetermined. The CDR3 sequence is 12 residues long. In germline, CDR1 is SGHNT, CDR2 YYREEE (reference sequence). The ends were cut back, 3 bases at V and 6 bases at J, with 7 bases in the middle. The CDR3, as DNA: TGTGCCAGCAGCTCCGTGTTCAATGAGCAGTTCTTC. This translates into CASSSVFNEQFF.

In its sample, this clonotype was seen a few times. The chain couples TRBV5-1 to TRBJ1-2; weak D call: TRBD1 (5 bases). V was shortened by 4 bases and J by 4 bases, with 20 bases between the two germline ends. The CDR3 length is 16 residues. CDR1 SGHRS and CDR2 YFSETQ come from the germline V gene. CDR3 nucleotide sequence: TGCGCCAGCAGCCCGCTTCCAGGGCCACCACGCTATGGCTACACCTTC. It yields the protein CASSPLPGPPRYGYTF.

This clonotype was seen many times. This chain links TRBV7-9 with TRBJ2-3; D gene uncertain. Germline values: CDR1 SEHNR, CDR2 FQNEAQ (reference sequence). V shed 4 bases and J shed 2 bases, with 16 bases lying between them. The CDR3 has 16 residues. The CDR3 DNA follows: TGTGCCAGCAGCTCCATAGGACCGGTAACCACAGATACGCAGTATTTT. Protein: CASSSIGPVTTDTQYF. Looking up the rest from reference TRBV7-9 and TRBJ2-3 gives the full variable domain: DTGVSQNPRHKITKRGQNVTFRCDPISEHNRLYWYRQTLGQGPEFLTYFQNEAQLEKSRLLSDRFSAERPKGSFSTLEIQRTEQGDSAMYLCASSSIGPVTTDTQYFGPGTRLTVL.

This clonotype was counted ten times or more. V gene TRBV4-3 combines with J gene TRBJ2-7; D might be TRBD1 (5 bases). The CDR3 length is 15 residues. Germline V CDR1 and CDR2: LGHNA, YSLEER. Trimming cost V 0 bases and J 3 bases, with 12 bases left between them. The CDR3 bases are TGCGCCAGCAGCCAAGATCCAGGGCCTTTCTACGAGCAGTACTTC. This codes for CASSQDPGPFYEQYF.

This clonotype was seen repeatedly, ten times or more. Here the CDR3 DNA reads TGTGCCAGCAGTACCCGGTGGAGCGGGAGAGGGGAGAATGAGCAGTTCTTC. Translating it yields CASSTRWSGRGENEQFF. The chain links TRBV6-2 or TRBV6-3 to TRBJ2-1, with 8 bases fitting TRBD2. Trimming took 5 bases from V and 7 from J; bases not matched to a gene: 16. Per the germline V gene, CDR1 is MNHEY and CDR2 is SVGEGT. The CDR3 is 17 residues long.

A few counts support this clonotype. The chain couples TRBV5-5 to TRBJ1-2; 9 bases line up with TRBD1. V dropped 4 bases and J dropped 5; count of bases not matched to a gene: 15. Germline-derived CDR1 and CDR2 are SGHKS and YYEKEE (reference sequence). This CDR3 comprises 17 residues. In DNA form, the CDR3 reads TGTGCCAGCAGCATCTCTATTACCGGGACAGGGCCGTATGGCTACACCTTC. Translated, it gives CASSISITGTGPYGYTF.

This clonotype was found many times. The chain recombines TRBV4-1 with TRBJ2-1; 9 bases agree with TRBD2. The V gene's germline CDR1 is MGHRA and CDR2 YSYEKL. V dropped 1 base and J dropped 0; count of bases not matched to a gene: 1. The CDR3 has 16 amino acids. CDR3 coding DNA: TGCGCCAGCAGCCAAGTGCGGGGGGGCTCCTACAATGAGCAGTTCTTC. Its protein product is CASSQVRGGSYNEQFF.

This clonotype was seen many times. CDR3: CSAPRWTKDSNQPQHF. In nucleotides, the CDR3 is TGCAGTGCCCCCAGATGGACAAAAGATAGCAATCAGCCCCAGCATTTT. V is TRBV20-1 and J is TRBJ1-5; the D gene is possibly TRBD1 (5 bases). From germline, CDR1 is DFQATT and CDR2 SNEGSKA (reference sequence). This CDR3 has 16 amino acids. Between the trimmed V and J ends, which lost 6 bases and 0 bases, there was a span of 18 bases.

The sample holds many counts of this clonotype. The genes are TRBV7-6 and TRBJ2-5, with 7 bases aligning to TRBD1. Germline V gene data show CDR1 as SGHVS and CDR2 as FNYEAQ. V gave up 4 bases and J gave up 1 base; unmatched junction bases: 6. This CDR3 comprises 15 residues. CDR3: CASSSIQGIQETQYF. For the CDR3, the DNA is TGTGCCAGCAGCTCGATACAGGGGATCCAAGAGACCCAGTACTTC.

The rearrangement links TRBV4-1 to TRBJ2-7; D gene unclear. Between the trimmed V and J ends, which lost 4 bases and 4 bases, there was a span of 14 bases. The CDR3 is 14 residues long. CDR1 MGHRA and CDR2 YSYEKL come from the germline V gene. The CDR3: CASSLDGAVYEQYF. The CDR3 region has the DNA TGCGCCAGCAGCCTCGATGGCGCGGTATACGAGCAGTACTTC.

The CDR3, as DNA: TGTGCCAGCAGCTTGCCCAAACAAGATCCCGCCCGATCCTACGAGCAGTACTTC. Protein: CASSLPKQDPARSYEQYF. J is TRBJ2-7 and V is TRBV5-4; D unclear. The V gene's germline CDR1 is SGHNT and CDR2 YYREEE (reference sequence). V lost 1 base to trimming and J lost 1 base, with 21 bases between them. The CDR3 loop spans 18 amino acids.

This clonotype was seen at least ten times. The chain combines TRBV20-1 with TRBJ2-7; 8 bases fit TRBD2. Germline V gene sequence: CDR1 DFQATT, CDR2 SNEGSKA (reference sequence). The V gene end was trimmed by 5 bases and the J gene end by 0 bases; junction bases not matched to a gene: 3. The CDR3 has 13 residues. In DNA form, the CDR3 reads TGCAGTGCTTTCGGGGGGGACTCCTACGAGCAGTACTTC. Translated, it gives CSAFGGDSYEQYF.

The chain couples TRBV18 to TRBJ2-1; perhaps D is TRBD1 or TRBD2 (5 bases each). Germline V gene lookup returns CDR1 KGHSH and CDR2 LQKENI. V was clipped by 3 bases and J by 7 bases, with 7 bases between them. The CDR3 has 12 amino acids. The CDR3 region is CASSPWGNEQFF. The CDR3 DNA reads as TGTGCCAGCTCACCTTGGGGGAATGAGCAGTTCTTC.

This clonotype was seen repeatedly, ten times or more. This chain connects TRBV15 to TRBJ2-3; D may match TRBD1 or TRBD2 (5 bases each). The V gene's germline CDR1 is LNHNV and CDR2 YYDKDF (reference sequence). This CDR3 has 18 residues. V lost 3 bases, J lost 4 bases, and 23 bases lay in between. The CDR3 protein is CATSSDLLGVKSSDTQYF. CDR3 in DNA: TGTGCCACCAGCAGCGACCTTTTGGGGGTAAAGTCGTCAGATACGCAGTATTTT.

This clonotype was picked up many times. The chain employs TRBV7-2 and TRBJ2-5; 11 bases match TRBD2. Unmatched junction bases numbered 9, after V lost 5 bases and J lost 4 bases. The CDR3 contains 16 residues. Per germline, CDR1 SGHTA and CDR2 FQGNSA. CDR3 coding DNA: TGTGCCAGCAGCGAAATAGCGGGAGGGCCGAGAGAGACCCAGTACTTC. Protein sequence: CASSEIAGGPRETQYF. Filled out from reference TRBV7-2 and TRBJ2-5, the complete variable domain reads GAGVSQSPSNKVTEKGKDVELRCDPISGHTALYWYRQSLGQGLEFLIYFQGNSAPDKSGLPSDRFSAERTGGSVSTLTIQRTQQEDSAVYLCASSEIAGGPRETQYFGPGTRLLVL.

This clonotype was detected many times. The J gene is TRBJ2-1, the V gene TRBV27; the D is unclear. Trimming took off 2 bases at V and 9 bases at J, with 11 bases between the two ends. The CDR3 totals 13 residues. Germline values: CDR1 MNHEY, CDR2 SMNVEV (reference sequence). CDR3 sequence reads: CASSLTTTGEQFF. The CDR3 nucleotides are TGTGCCAGCAGTTTAACGACAACCGGTGAGCAGTTCTTC.

This clonotype was found a few times. V and J are TRBV7-9 and TRBJ2-7; 10 positions agree with TRBD2. The CDR3 is made up of 16 amino acids. V shed 4 bases and J 5 bases; nucleotides not matched to a gene: 11. From germline, CDR1 is SEHNR and CDR2 FQNEAQ (reference sequence). The chain's CDR3 is CASSSTQLAGIDEQYF. The CDR3 DNA reads TGTGCCAGCAGCTCTACCCAACTAGCGGGGATCGACGAGCAGTACTTC.

Many counts were recorded for this clonotype. The rearrangement links TRBV3-1 to TRBJ2-3; 9 nucleotides agree with TRBD2. The trim removed 2 bases at V and 5 bases at J, leaving 2 bases unmatched. Germline CDR1 and CDR2: LGHDT and YNNKEL (reference sequence). This CDR3 spans 14 amino acids. The CDR3 sequence is CASSQLAGLDTQYF. DNA for the CDR3: TGTGCCAGCAGCCAACTAGCGGGATTAGATACGCAGTATTTT.